This T cell receptor (beta chain) was sequenced during a study of blood T cells in healthy people across ages. Looked up from germline, CDR1 is LGHNA and CDR2 is YNFKEQ. The CDR3 spans 16 residues. Trimming took off 1 base at V and 5 bases at J, with 14 bases between the two ends. Using a J-beta primer mix together with a sample-barcoded 5' primer, a second PCR was run for roughly 7 to 12 cycles. TCRdb used MiXCR to reprocess the 5' RACE reads, holding one entry per CDR3 protein. The sample includes approximately 730,000 distinct CDR3 sequences, about 55% of them seen just once. This clonotype was observed once.

The receptor was derived from an elderly man in good health. J is TRBJ1-4 and V is TRBV4-2; D is perhaps TRBD1 (6 bases). Specimen: blood. CDR3 in DNA: TGTGCCAGCAGCCAAGGCCCGGGGGGGGCGAATGAAAAACTGTTTTTT. This codes for CASSQGPGGANEKLFF.